The 17 T cell receptor beta chains below come from one sample, sequenced in a study of T cells in Graves' hyperthyroidism and ophthalmopathy. Researchers amplified the TCR beta CDR3 regions from RNA transcripts. In the first-round RT-PCR of the TCR CDR3, the HTBI primer set was used. TCRdb passed the multiplex PCR reads through MiXCR, listing each CDR3 protein once. Among approximately 640,000 distinct CDR3 sequences listed, around 15% were seen once. Sequencing was performed on blood. These receptors originate from a man aged 45-65 years with Graves' hyperthyroidism.

Ten or more counts support this clonotype. V and J are TRBV19 and TRBJ2-2; 10 bases map to TRBD2. J lost 3 bases, V lost 4 bases, and 11 bases had no gene match. Germline CDR1 and CDR2: LNHDA and SQIVND (reference sequence). This CDR3 has 18 amino acids. CDR3 region: CASSNYLTSGLYTGELFF. The CDR3 coding sequence is TGTGCCAGTAGTAACTACCTGACTAGCGGGTTATACACCGGGGAGCTGTTTTTT. The variable domain in full, with the rest retrieved from reference TRBV19 and TRBJ2-2, is DGGITQSPKYLFRKEGQNVTLSCEQNLNHDAMYWYRQDPGQGLRLIYYSQIVNDFQKGDIAEGYSVSREKKESFPLTVTSAQKNPTAFYLCASSNYLTSGLYTGELFFGEGSRLTVL.

This clonotype was picked up many times. This rearrangement joins TRBV28 to TRBJ2-1; 10 bases match TRBD2. The germline V gene has CDR1 MDHEN and CDR2 SYDVKM. J gave up 3 bases and V 3 bases, and 2 bases lay outside the gene matches. There are 15 residues in the CDR3. CDR3 in DNA: TGTGCCAGCAGTTTGGGACTAGCGAACTACAATGAGCAGTTCTTC. This codes for CASSLGLANYNEQFF.

This clonotype was seen a handful of times. The chain joins TRBV7-8 to TRBJ2-7; weak D call: TRBD1 (5 bases). The CDR3 has 16 residues. Trimming shortened V by 1 base and J by 3 bases, and 16 bases separated the two germline ends. In germline, CDR1 is SGHVS, CDR2 FQNEAQ. The CDR3 reads CASSLDVSTTVYEQYF. The CDR3 DNA reads TGTGCCAGCAGCTTAGACGTTAGCACGACAGTCTACGAGCAGTACTTC.

Many counts were recorded for this clonotype. This chain uses TRBV2 with TRBJ1-5; D perhaps matches TRBD1 (5 bases). Germline V gene data show CDR1 as SNHLY and CDR2 as FYNNEI. CDR3 length: 14 residues. V was pared by 4 bases and J by 4 bases, with 11 bases between. This CDR3 reads CASSAGGQNQPQHF. The DNA of the CDR3 is TGTGCCAGCAGTGCGGGCGGACAAAATCAGCCCCAGCATTTT. Full variable domain (outside the CDR3, taken from reference TRBV2 and TRBJ1-5): EPEVTQTPSHQVTQMGQEVILRCVPISNHLYFYWYRQILGQKVEFLVSFYNNEISEKSEIFDDQFSVERPDGSNFTLKIRSTKLEDSAMYFCASSAGGQNQPQHFGDGTRLSIL.

There are a few counts of this clonotype. This rearrangement joins TRBV5-5 to TRBJ2-3; 14 positions match TRBD2. The CDR3 extends over 17 amino acids. V lost 5 bases to trimming and J lost 2 bases; unmatched junction nucleotides: 7. In germline, CDR1 is SGHKS, CDR2 YYEKEE (reference sequence). CDR3: CASRRPGLAGATDTQYF. The DNA of the CDR3 is TGTGCCAGCAGGCGACCGGGACTAGCGGGAGCCACAGATACGCAGTATTTT. Full variable domain (rest looked up from reference TRBV5-5 and TRBJ2-3): DAGVTQSPTHLIKTRGQQVTLRCSPISGHKSVSWYQQVLGQGPQFIFQYYEKEERGRGNFPDRFSARQFPNYSSELNVNALLLGDSALYLCASRRPGLAGATDTQYFGPGTRLTVL.

The V call is TRBV4-3, the J call TRBJ1-1, with D tentatively TRBD1 (6 bases). This CDR3 is built from 17 residues. V lost 0 bases and J lost 1, with 15 bases in between. CDR1 and CDR2 from the germline V gene are LGHNA and YSLEER. The DNA of the CDR3 is TGCGCCAGCAGCCAAGACCCCACGGGACACCAGAACACTGAAGCTTTCTTT. It specifies CASSQDPTGHQNTEAFF.

This clonotype was observed at least ten times. This chain uses TRBV20-1 with TRBJ2-5, with 10 bases matching TRBD2. CDR3 length: 17 residues. V shed 3 bases and J 4 bases; nucleotides not matched to a gene: 14. Germline V gene sequence: CDR1 DFQATT, CDR2 SNEGSKA (reference sequence). CDR3 region: CSAREKAGGVGRETQYF. In DNA form, the CDR3 reads TGCAGTGCTAGGGAAAAAGCGGGAGGGGTTGGTCGAGAGACCCAGTACTTC.

The rearrangement joins TRBV29-1 to TRBJ1-2, with unresolved D. The CDR3 consists of 10 residues. In germline, CDR1 is SQVTM, CDR2 ANQGSEA. The germline V and J ends were trimmed by 4 bases and 9 bases, with 9 bases remaining between them. CDR3 nucleotides: TGCAGCGTTGTTGACGGTAGCTACACCTTC. Protein sequence: CSVVDGSYTF.

In its sample, this clonotype was seen many times. The chain carries TRBV20-1 and TRBJ2-4; 8 bases agree with TRBD2. Germline V lookup: CDR1 DFQATT, CDR2 SNEGSKA (reference sequence). The CDR3 totals 15 residues. Trimming took 0 bases from V and 8 from J; bases not matched to a gene: 9. The CDR3, as DNA: TGCAGTGCTAGAGATAGGCCCCCGGGAGGGGACATTCAGTACTTC. The encoded protein is CSARDRPPGGDIQYF.

This clonotype was detected only once. A read error is possible here, since a much larger clone lies one base away. The V and J genes are TRBV28 and TRBJ2-3; possibly TRBD2 for D (6 bases). This CDR3 comprises 18 residues. V was clipped by 1 base and J by 4 bases, with 21 bases between them. Germline CDR1 is MDHEN and CDR2 is SYDVKM. CDR3 nucleotide sequence: TGTGCCAGCAGTTTATTCCTTAGCGGTGGCCCGCCCTCAGATACGCAGTATTTT. Its translation is CASSLFLSGGPPSDTQYF. The entire variable domain, with the rest obtained from reference TRBV28 and TRBJ2-3, is as follows: DVKVTQSSRYLVKRTGEKVFLECVQDMDHENMFWYRQDPGLGLRLIYFSYDVKMKEKGDIPEGYSVSREKKERFSLILESASTNQTSMYLCASSLFLSGGPPSDTQYFGPGTRLTVL.

The V gene is TRBV6-5, the J gene TRBJ2-5; unclear D gene. The CDR3 sequence is 13 residues long. V was pared by 2 bases and J by 5 bases, with 9 bases between. Germline assignment: CDR1 MNHEY and CDR2 SVGAGI. The CDR3 DNA reads TGTGCCAGCAGTTACGGGGTAGAGGAGACCCAGTACTTC. This gives the protein CASSYGVEETQYF.

This clonotype came up many times. The V call is TRBV28, the J call TRBJ2-7; D is unresolved. CDR1 is MDHEN, CDR2 SYDVKM, per germline. V was pared by 6 bases and J by 0 bases, with 6 bases between. The CDR3 is made up of 12 amino acids. The CDR3 loop is CASSLLSYEQYF. CDR3 bases: TGTGCCAGCAGCTTACTCTCCTACGAGCAGTACTTC. Full variable domain (outside the CDR3, taken from reference TRBV28 and TRBJ2-7): DVKVTQSSRYLVKRTGEKVFLECVQDMDHENMFWYRQDPGLGLRLIYFSYDVKMKEKGDIPEGYSVSREKKERFSLILESASTNQTSMYLCASSLLSYEQYFGPGTRLTVT.

This clonotype was seen a few times. The CDR3 coding sequence is TGCAGCGTTGAATCGGCAAGCCGAGAGCAGTACTTC. Its translation: CSVESASREQYF. The chain uses TRBV29-1 and TRBJ2-7, with D unresolved. The germline CDR1 and CDR2 sequences are SQVTM and ANQGSEA. The CDR3 consists of 12 residues. The V and J ends lost 2 bases and 7 bases respectively, with 12 bases between them.

The V and J genes are TRBV20-1 and TRBJ2-1; D is possibly TRBD2 (6 bases). Germline V CDR1 and CDR2: DFQATT, SNEGSKA (reference sequence). Trimming shortened V by 6 bases and J by 7 bases, and 22 bases separated the two germline ends. This CDR3 has 15 residues. DNA for the CDR3: TGCAGTGCGCGGGAAGGGACCGGCTTTGGTAATGAGCAGTTCTTC. This encodes CSAREGTGFGNEQFF.

This clonotype was observed many times. The chain employs TRBV11-2 and TRBJ2-7; 11 bases match TRBD2. The trim removed 5 bases at V and 5 bases at J, leaving 11 bases unmatched. This CDR3 contains 16 residues. CDR1 is SGHAT and CDR2 is FQNNGV in the germline V gene. The CDR3 DNA follows: TGTGCCAGCAGCCCCCTTAGCGGGAGGGTTTCCAACGAGCAGTACTTC. This translates into CASSPLSGRVSNEQYF.

This clonotype was picked up many times. The rearrangement links TRBV11-2 to TRBJ2-1; tentative D call: TRBD2 (5 bases). The CDR3 is 16 amino acids. Germline CDR1 is SGHAT and CDR2 is FQNNGV. The germline V and J ends were trimmed by 2 bases and 8 bases, with 19 bases remaining between them. CDR3 region: CASSLNQLGLGYEQFF. The CDR3 DNA reads TGTGCCAGCAGCTTAAATCAACTAGGGCTTGGGTATGAGCAGTTCTTC.

This clonotype was counted ten times or more. This chain uses TRBV2 with TRBJ1-5, with D possibly TRBD1 on 6 matching bases. V was clipped by 3 bases and J by 2 bases, with 14 bases between them. CDR3 length: 16 amino acids. Germline V gene lookup returns CDR1 SNHLY and CDR2 FYNNEI. In nucleotides, the CDR3 is TGTGCCAGCAGTGAGGCCTCCAGGGGCGGCAATCAGCCCCAGCATTTT. Protein product: CASSEASRGGNQPQHF.